This T cell receptor beta chain appears in the sequencing data of a study of T cell responses to AZD1222 COVID-19 vaccine. As for the study in general: Second doses that came at about 4 or about 12 weeks were put together. Study-wide findings and caveats: Spike regions recognized by vaccine-associated CD4 TCRs spanned the protein, led by 160-218 and 743-854.

Trimming took 0 bases from V and 5 from J; bases not matched to a gene: 4. Germline CDR1 reads SGHTA; CDR2 reads FQGNSA. This CDR3 contains 15 residues. Assay: immunoSEQ multiplex PCR; the TCRdb copy retains only in-frame clones and omits some. The sample contains 85,000 to 110,000 clones, around nine tenths of which appear only once. This clone showed up just a few times. Its matching antigen is unknown. Material: peripheral blood, obtained on day 0 of AZD1222 vaccination. This rearrangement joins TRBV7-2 to TRBJ2-5; 9 bases are shared with TRBD2. The origin of this receptor is an adult in good health. The CDR3 protein is CASSLALSGGETQYF. CDR3 nucleotides: TGTGCCAGCAGCTTAGCGCTAAGCGGGGGGGAGACCCAGTACTTC.